The sequence of this T cell receptor beta chain was determined in a study of CD8 T cells in ankylosing spondylitis. Points from the study as a whole: A TCR beta motif of under ten highly homologous variants seemed to mark ankylosing spondylitis blood. In ankylosing spondylitis patients, matched synovial fluid reportedly showed significant enrichment of disease-linked clones. Reactive arthritis synovial fluid and blood were previously reported to contain some motif variants.

This clonotype has just a few counts. The antigen remains undetermined. With molecular barcodes, quantitative 5'-RACE was used to make the TCR beta libraries. TCRdb processed the 5' RACE reads anew with MiXCR; each CDR3 protein has one entry. This table holds about 390,000 distinct CDR3 sequences, about a fifth found once. V shed 6 bases and J shed 3 bases, with 13 bases lying between them. The CDR3 extends over 14 amino acids. This receptor was identified in a male donor with ankylosing spondylitis. What was sequenced was blood, either unsorted or a sorted T cell fraction (not recorded which). V usage is TRBV12-3 or TRBV12-4 and J usage is TRBJ2-3; a possible D gene is TRBD2 (5 bases). CDR3 protein: CASSGGVVTDTQYF. The DNA for the CDR3 is TGTGCCAGCAGCGGAGGAGTGGTGACAGATACGCAGTATTTT.